The 30 T cell receptor beta chains in this list originate from one sample, sequenced in a study of early T cells in non-severe SARS-CoV-2 infection (dated by TCRdb to the early 2020s). Libraries came from 5' RACE. Sequencing took place on a NextSeq 500. TCRdb reran the public reads through fastp at Q25 and MiXCR, keeping productive beta chains. Rows are unified per CDR3 protein, each entry keeping the most common DNA and genes. Counted in this sample were more than 95,000 distinct CDR3 sequences; about 15% of them appeared once. Of the sample, just over 20% is held by the ten largest clones. The sequenced sample consisted of whole blood. These receptors all come from an adult who was a healthcare worker with PCR-confirmed SARS-CoV-2 infection or an uninfected control (not recorded which).

The rearrangement uses TRBV14 and TRBJ2-2; tentatively, D is TRBD2 (5 bases). This CDR3 is built from 15 residues. Per the germline V gene, CDR1 is SGHDN and CDR2 is FVKESK. The V end lost 5 bases, the J end lost 5 bases, and 15 bases lay between the germline ends. The DNA of the CDR3 is TGTGCCAGCAGCGAAAGGGAGTCCCTTACCGGGGAGCTGTTTTTT. Translating it yields CASSERESLTGELFF.

This clonotype has a handful of counts. V and J are TRBV20-1 and TRBJ1-3, with TRBD1 as a possible D gene (5 bases). Germline CDR1 is DFQATT and CDR2 is SNEGSKA (reference sequence). V was pared by 6 bases and J by 2 bases, with 20 bases between. The CDR3 contains 16 residues. The CDR3 DNA sequence: TGCAGTGCCCTTTACTCACAGGCGAATCCTGGAAACACCATATATTTT. Translated, it gives CSALYSQANPGNTIYF.

The chain recombines TRBV27 with TRBJ2-7; D is perhaps TRBD2 (5 bases). Trimming took 4 bases from V and 2 from J, leaving 9 bases between them. The CDR3 length is 13 residues. Germline V gene sequence: CDR1 MNHEY, CDR2 SMNVEV (reference sequence). CDR3: CASSSRATYEQYF. Here the CDR3 DNA reads TGTGCCAGCAGTTCGAGGGCGACCTACGAGCAGTACTTC.

This clonotype was observed a few times. V gene TRBV4-1 combines with J gene TRBJ1-4, with a tentative D call TRBD1 (5 bases). V was shortened by 4 bases and J by 1 base, with 13 bases between the two germline ends. Germline CDR1 MGHRA, CDR2 YSYEKL. The CDR3 runs to 16 residues. CDR3 protein: CASSRAQGETNEKLFF. The CDR3 bases are TGCGCCAGCAGCCGCGCCCAGGGTGAAACTAATGAAAAACTGTTTTTT.

This rearrangement joins TRBV7-3 to TRBJ2-5; D unresolved. The CDR3 has 13 amino acids. Trimming left V 5 bases short and J 2 bases short, with 9 bases between. In germline, CDR1 is SGHTA, CDR2 FQGTGA. The CDR3 loop reads CASSPGPQETQYF. CDR3 DNA: TGTGCCAGCAGCCCTGGACCTCAAGAGACCCAGTACTTC.

The chain links TRBV6-2 or TRBV6-3 to TRBJ1-2; possible D gene TRBD1, 6 bases. The CDR3 runs 17 residues. CDR1 MNHEY and CDR2 SVGEGT come from the germline V gene. V gave up 5 bases and J gave up 3 bases, with 22 bases separating them. CDR3 region: CASSDSVRTVKDYGYTF. CDR3 DNA: TGTGCCAGCAGTGATAGCGTGCGGACAGTAAAGGACTATGGCTACACCTTC.

This clonotype appeared a few times. V usage is TRBV13 and J usage is TRBJ2-1; perhaps TRBD2 as D (7 bases). Germline CDR1 reads PRHDT; CDR2 reads FYEKMQ (reference sequence). V was shortened by 6 bases and J by 7 bases, with 19 bases between the two germline ends. The CDR3 consists of 15 residues. The CDR3 DNA is TGTGCCAGCAGTCTCCGCGGGGGCCGGGCAAATGAGCAGTTCTTC. Residues: CASSLRGGRANEQFF.

V and J are TRBV7-7 and TRBJ1-1; D might be TRBD1 (6 bases). The CDR3 extends over 12 amino acids. V gave up 8 bases and J gave up 1 base, with 8 bases separating them. Germline-derived CDR1 and CDR2 are SSHAT and FNYEAQ (reference sequence). The CDR3 DNA reads TGTGCCAGCCTGACAGGGAACACTGAAGCTTTCTTT. As protein: CASLTGNTEAFF. Looking up the rest from reference TRBV7-7 and TRBJ1-1 gives the full variable domain: GAGVSQSPRYKVTKRGQDVTLRCDPISSHATLYWYQQALGQGPEFLTYFNYEAQPDKSGLPSDRFSAERPEGSISTLTIQRTEQRDSAMYRCASLTGNTEAFFGQGTRLTVV.

The V gene is TRBV23-1, the J gene TRBJ2-1; no firm D call. TRBV23-1 is placed among ORFs of uncertain function. CDR3 length: 12 amino acids. V was cut by 2 bases and J by 5 bases, with 4 bases left in between. CDR3 protein: CASSQIHNEQFF. CDR3 nucleotides: TGCGCCAGCAGTCAAATACACAATGAGCAGTTCTTC.

V is TRBV7-6 and J is TRBJ2-3; TRBD1 matches at 9 bases. V gave up 2 bases and J gave up 1 base; unmatched junction bases: 4. The CDR3 spans 16 residues. Germline CDR1 reads SGHVS; CDR2 reads FNYEAQ. The CDR3 region is CASSLTGDRGTDTQYF. In DNA, the CDR3 is TGTGCCAGCAGCTTAACGGGGGACAGGGGCACAGATACGCAGTATTTT.

The V gene is TRBV12-3 or TRBV12-4, the J gene TRBJ2-1; 7 nucleotides agree with TRBD1. Trimming at V came to 5 bases and at J to 0 bases, leaving 25 bases not matched to a gene. The CDR3 extends over 22 amino acids. The CDR3 bases are TGTGCCAGCAGTCCGAGAGGGACAGCCTCTCGGGGACGATCCAGCTCCTACAATGAGCAGTTCTTC. This translates into CASSPRGTASRGRSSSYNEQFF.

The chain combines TRBV7-9 with TRBJ1-1; the D gene is possibly TRBD1 (6 bases). The CDR3 runs 15 residues. Trimming took 2 bases from V and 1 from J, leaving 11 bases between them. Germline V gene lookup returns CDR1 SEHNR and CDR2 FQNEAQ (reference sequence). The CDR3 spells CASSLPGTPNTEAFF. The DNA for the CDR3 is TGTGCCAGCAGCTTACCCGGGACACCGAACACTGAAGCTTTCTTT.

This clonotype was found a few times. This CDR3 is CASSLPDRETQYF. In DNA form, the CDR3 reads TGTGCCAGCAGCTTACCGGACCGGGAGACCCAGTACTTC. The rearrangement links TRBV7-6 to TRBJ2-5, with D unclear. CDR1 is SGHVS and CDR2 is FNYEAQ in the germline V gene. The CDR3 extends over 13 amino acids. The V and J ends lost 2 bases and 5 bases respectively, with 9 bases between them.

Only a few counts were recorded for this clonotype. The chain is built from TRBV5-4 and TRBJ1-6; a possible D gene is TRBD1 (5 bases). The germline V gene encodes CDR1 SGHNT and CDR2 YYREEE (reference sequence). V gave up 0 bases and J gave up 6 bases, with 13 bases separating them. CDR3 length: 16 residues. This CDR3 is CASSLGRQGVNSPLHF. CDR3 DNA: TGTGCCAGCAGCTTGGGGAGGCAGGGCGTTAATTCACCCCTCCACTTT.

This CDR3 reads CASSDHNWGAKDTQYF. DNA of the CDR3: TGCGCCAGCAGCGATCACAATTGGGGGGCCAAAGATACGCAGTATTTT. This chain joins TRBV10-2 and TRBJ2-3; D possibly uses TRBD1 or TRBD2 (6 bases each). This CDR3 is 16 amino acids long. V was trimmed by 6 bases and J by 5 bases, leaving 21 bases between them. From germline, CDR1 is WSHSY and CDR2 SAAADI.

The chain employs TRBV5-1 and TRBJ2-7; D is tentatively TRBD1 or TRBD2 (6 bases each). CDR1 and CDR2 (germline): SGHRS, YFSETQ. V lost 4 bases, J lost 1 base, and 12 bases lay in between. The CDR3 spans 14 residues. The CDR3 DNA sequence: TGCGCCAGCAGCCAAACAGGGACTTCCTACGAGCAGTACTTC. Amino acids: CASSQTGTSYEQYF.

This clonotype appeared a few times. This chain's CDR3 is CASSLGQGNNEQFF. The CDR3 DNA is TGCGCCAGCAGCTTGGGACAGGGGAACAATGAGCAGTTCTTC. The chain recombines TRBV5-1 with TRBJ2-1, with 8 bases matching TRBD1. J lost 5 bases, V lost 0 bases, and 1 base had no gene match. The CDR3 spans 14 residues. Germline loops: CDR1 SGHRS, CDR2 YFSETQ.

The genes are TRBV30 and TRBJ1-6; D is undetermined. Deletions cut 1 base from V and 0 bases from J, with 4 bases between. CDR3 size: 14 residues. CDR1 GTSNPN and CDR2 SVGIG come from the germline V gene (reference sequence). CDR3 region: CAWSDSSYNSPLHF. CDR3 nucleotide sequence: TGTGCCTGGAGTGATAGCTCCTATAATTCACCCCTCCACTTT.

The table lists this clonotype with many counts. V is TRBV7-9 and J is TRBJ2-2; 8 bases fit TRBD2. Germline trimming cut 9 bases from V and 2 bases from J; bases unmatched to any gene: 5. This CDR3 has 14 amino acids. From germline, CDR1 is SEHNR and CDR2 FQNEAQ (reference sequence). CDR3 coding DNA: TGTGCCAGTAGGAGCGGGGGAAACACCGGGGAGCTGTTTTTT. Protein: CASRSGGNTGELFF.

V usage is TRBV7-3 and J usage is TRBJ2-1; D is perhaps TRBD1 or TRBD2 (5 bases each). CDR1 is SGHTA, CDR2 FQGTGA, per germline. V dropped 5 bases and J dropped 5 bases, with 13 bases sitting between them. There are 14 residues in the CDR3. The CDR3 nucleotides are TGTGCCAGCAGCCCAAGTGGGACCCACAATGAGCAGTTCTTC. The encoded protein is CASSPSGTHNEQFF.

This clonotype was detected ten times or more. The chain carries TRBV29-1 and TRBJ1-1; unclear D gene. Trimming pared 0 bases from V and 1 base from J, leaving 6 bases between. CDR3 length: 13 residues. Looked up from germline, CDR1 is SQVTM and CDR2 is ANQGSEA. DNA for the CDR3: TGCAGCGTTGAAGATCGCGAGAACACTGAAGCTTTCTTT. This gives the protein CSVEDRENTEAFF.

CDR3 in amino acids: CASRRDTRTANYEQYF. In DNA, the CDR3 is TGCGCCAGCAGACGCGACACCCGGACAGCAAACTACGAGCAGTACTTC. The V and J genes are TRBV4-1 and TRBJ2-7; D perhaps matches TRBD1 (6 bases). Germline CDR1 and CDR2: MGHRA and YSYEKL. The V and J ends lost 6 bases and 3 bases respectively, with 21 bases between them. This CDR3 spans 16 amino acids.

The chain recombines TRBV15 with TRBJ1-5, with no clear D. Trimming left V 8 bases short and J 4 bases short, with 3 bases between. The CDR3 covers 10 residues. CDR1 is LNHNV and CDR2 is YYDKDF in the germline V gene (reference sequence). The CDR3 is CATGNQPQHF. The DNA of the CDR3 is TGTGCCACCGGTAATCAGCCCCAGCATTTT.

This clonotype has only a few counts. J is TRBJ2-1 and V is TRBV7-6; 15 bases are a match to TRBD2. The CDR3 is made up of 15 amino acids. The V segment lost 5 bases and the J segment 7 bases; nucleotides outside the gene matches: 3. Germline CDR1 reads SGHVS; CDR2 reads FNYEAQ. The CDR3 region is CASSLGTSGGNEQFF. CDR3 bases: TGTGCCAGCAGCCTTGGGACTAGCGGGGGGAATGAGCAGTTCTTC.

The chain carries TRBV12-3 or TRBV12-4 and TRBJ2-2; TRBD2 agrees at 13 bases. J was trimmed by 6 bases and V by 5 bases; bases with no gene match: 3. The length of the CDR3 is 15 residues. The CDR3 DNA reads TGTGCCAGCAGTAAACTAGCGGGGGGGCCCGGGGAGCTGTTTTTT. It specifies CASSKLAGGPGELFF.

There are a few counts of this clonotype. The chain employs TRBV7-9 and TRBJ1-1, with D possibly TRBD1 on 5 matching bases. The length of the CDR3 is 15 residues. V was cut by 5 bases and J by 3 bases, with 16 bases left in between. Germline CDR1 is SEHNR and CDR2 is FQNEAQ (reference sequence). CDR3 nucleotides: TGTGCCAGCAGCATCTCAGGGTACTCAGACACTGAAGCTTTCTTT. It yields the protein CASSISGYSDTEAFF.

This clonotype was counted ten times or more. The chain has TRBV5-1 and TRBJ2-7, with D maybe TRBD1 (5 bases). The CDR3 consists of 13 residues. From germline, CDR1 is SGHRS and CDR2 YFSETQ. Trimming took off 5 bases at V and 1 base at J, with 10 bases between the two ends. DNA for the CDR3: TGCGCCAGCAGTCCGGACACATCCTACGAGCAGTACTTC. It yields the protein CASSPDTSYEQYF.

This chain connects TRBV5-1 to TRBJ1-1; perhaps TRBD1 as D (5 bases). Germline CDR1 reads SGHRS; CDR2 reads YFSETQ. The CDR3 spans 15 residues. The ends were cut back, 0 bases at V and 3 bases at J, with 12 bases in the middle. CDR3 loop: CASSLAATGDTEAFF. Here the CDR3 DNA reads TGCGCCAGCAGCTTGGCGGCTACAGGCGACACTGAAGCTTTCTTT.

The CDR3 loop reads CASSLERGEETQYF. Here the CDR3 DNA reads TGCGCCAGCAGCTTGGAGCGGGGGGAAGAGACCCAGTACTTC. The chain is built from TRBV5-1 and TRBJ2-5; 9 bases map to TRBD2. With V trimmed by 0 bases and J by 3 bases, 0 bases remained unmatched. Germline-derived CDR1 and CDR2 are SGHRS and YFSETQ. The CDR3 consists of 14 residues.

This clonotype was seen a few times. This chain joins TRBV12-3 or TRBV12-4 and TRBJ2-1; no reliable D call. The CDR3 runs to 14 residues. V gave up 6 bases and J gave up 0 bases, with 9 bases separating them. The DNA of the CDR3 is TGTGCCAGCAGCCGTGTGGGCTCCTACAATGAGCAGTTCTTC. It yields the protein CASSRVGSYNEQFF.